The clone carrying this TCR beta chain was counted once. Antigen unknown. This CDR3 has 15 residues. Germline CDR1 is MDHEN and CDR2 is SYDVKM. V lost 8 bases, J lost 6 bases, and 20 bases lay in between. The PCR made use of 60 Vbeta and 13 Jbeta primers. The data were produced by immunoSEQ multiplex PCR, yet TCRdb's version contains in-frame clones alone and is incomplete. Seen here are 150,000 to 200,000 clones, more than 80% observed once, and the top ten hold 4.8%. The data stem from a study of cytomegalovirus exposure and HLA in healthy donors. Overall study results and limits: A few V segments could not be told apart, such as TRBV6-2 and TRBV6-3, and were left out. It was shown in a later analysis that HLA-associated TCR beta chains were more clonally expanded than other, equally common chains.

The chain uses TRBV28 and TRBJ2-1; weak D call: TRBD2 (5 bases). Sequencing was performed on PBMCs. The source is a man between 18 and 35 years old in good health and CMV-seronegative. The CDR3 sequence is CASAPSWSGFNEQFF. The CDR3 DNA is TGTGCCAGCGCGCCATCGTGGAGCGGTTTCAATGAGCAGTTCTTC.